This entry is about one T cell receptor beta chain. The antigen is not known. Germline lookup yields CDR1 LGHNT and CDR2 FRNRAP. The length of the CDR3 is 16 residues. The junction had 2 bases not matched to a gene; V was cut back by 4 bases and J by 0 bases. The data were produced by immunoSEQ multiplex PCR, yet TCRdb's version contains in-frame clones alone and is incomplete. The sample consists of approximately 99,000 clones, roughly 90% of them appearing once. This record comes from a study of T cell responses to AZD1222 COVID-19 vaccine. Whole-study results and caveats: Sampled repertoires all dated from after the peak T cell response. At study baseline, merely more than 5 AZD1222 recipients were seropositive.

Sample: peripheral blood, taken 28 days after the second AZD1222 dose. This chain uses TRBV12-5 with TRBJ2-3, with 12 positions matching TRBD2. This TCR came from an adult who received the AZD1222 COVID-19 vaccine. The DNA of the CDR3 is TGTGCTAGTGGTTCCGGGACTAGCGGGAGCACAGATACGCAGTATTTT. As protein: CASGSGTSGSTDTQYF.